The TCR beta chain under discussion was sequenced for a study of OX40 agonist ivuxolimab in advanced cancers. About the investigation overall: The costimulatory receptor OX40 (CD134) was targeted by ivuxolimab, a fully human IgG2 agonistic monoclonal antibody. Intravenous ivuxolimab was administered to patients every 2 weeks at six dose levels: 0.01, 0.1, 0.3, 1.5, 3 and 10 mg/kg. Of the 50 to 55 patients in dose escalation, 19 had hepatocellular carcinoma, about 15 had melanoma, 9 had renal cell carcinoma and 9 had head and neck cancer. The dose-escalation cohort was 80% to 90% male with a mean age of around 64 years, ranging from roughly 20 to 80. Prior anti-PD-1, anti-PD-L1 or anti-CTLA-4 therapy was permitted, and about 40% of dose-escalation patients had received checkpoint inhibitors. Three dose-escalation patients achieved partial responses, one with hepatocellular carcinoma and two with cutaneous melanoma. Peripheral TCRbeta sequencing was intended to test whether TCR sequence diversity was altered and clonal T-cell expansion was caused by ivuxolimab. The monotherapy dose-escalation portion (N of about 50 patients) of the phase I ivuxolimab trial is reported in the paper. Points the paper makes about the study in general: Low levels of normalized T-cell clonal expansion were also seen in some patients who did not respond. In the 0.1-3.0 mg/kg groups, partial responders had among the lowest normalized peripheral clonal expansion, particularly in CD8+ T cells. On average, CD8+ T cells showed more expanded clones than CD4+ T cells after ivuxolimab. The antigen specificity of the clonally expanded peripheral T cells was not determined. At doses of 0.1 to 3.0 mg/kg, clonal expansion of both CD4+ and CD8+ blood T cells was observed from baseline to week 6.

In its sample, this clone was seen a few times. Its antigen is still unknown. Qualities for individual bases were not recorded, and no much larger clone is one base off. There are 14 amino acids in the CDR3, from cysteine to phenylalanine inclusive. The DNA shown is the 42-base CDR3, in frame from base 1. Based on the germline V gene, the CDR1 and CDR2 sequences are MNHEY and SVGAGI. V is reduced by 2 bases and J by 8 bases, leaving a spacing of 13 bases between them. Genomic DNA was extracted from sorted cells for sequencing of the TCRbeta CDR3 region. TCRbeta CDR3 regions were sequenced using the immunoSEQ Assay. TCRdb mirrors the immuneACCESS table, restricted to in-frame sequences. Some clones are absent from its copies; in checked studies, under half trace to an unresolved V gene, and the reason for the others is unknown. Present in this sample are under 50,000 clones, almost 80% of which were seen just once. 6.5% to 9% of the sample is held by the ten biggest clonotypes.

Patients with a history of autoimmune disease or receiving systemic immunosuppression were excluded from the trial. Peripheral blood for TCR sequencing was collected from all dose cohorts at baseline, on cycle 4 day 1, and on cycle 7 day 1. Samples were obtained from an open-label, multicenter, first-in-human phase I dose-escalation trial of ivuxolimab. Adults with locally advanced or metastatic melanoma, renal cell carcinoma, hepatocellular carcinoma or head and neck squamous cell carcinoma were enrolled in the trial. Before TCR sequencing, CD4+ and CD8+ T cells were separately sorted from peripheral blood.

This sequence originates from an adult with an advanced solid tumor such as melanoma, head and neck, liver or kidney cancer. The chain was built from TRBV6-5 and TRBJ2-1; the D gene is possibly TRBD1 or TRBD2, each agreeing over 6 bases. Sequenced here: CD4+ or CD8+ T cells sorted from blood, sampled in a trial of the OX40 agonist ivuxolimab. The DNA is TGTGCCAGCAGTTACAGGAGGGGGGTAGATGAGCAGTTCTTC. Protein translation: CASSYRRGVDEQFF.